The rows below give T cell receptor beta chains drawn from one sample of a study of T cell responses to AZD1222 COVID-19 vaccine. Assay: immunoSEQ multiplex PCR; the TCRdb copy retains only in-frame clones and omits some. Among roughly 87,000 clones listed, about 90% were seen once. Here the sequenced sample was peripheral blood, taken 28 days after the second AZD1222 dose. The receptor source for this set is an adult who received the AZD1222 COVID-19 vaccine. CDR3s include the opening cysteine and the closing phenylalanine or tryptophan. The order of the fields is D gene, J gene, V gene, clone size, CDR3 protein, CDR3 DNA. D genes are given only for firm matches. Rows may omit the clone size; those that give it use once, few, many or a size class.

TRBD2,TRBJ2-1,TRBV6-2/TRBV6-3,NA,CASSLVSSGSYNEQFF,TGTGCCAGCAGTTTGGTTTCTAGCGGGAGCTACAATGAGCAGTTCTTC
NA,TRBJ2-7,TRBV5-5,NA,CASSRRYGTSSYEQYF,TGTGCCAGCAGCCGTCGGTACGGGACTTCATCCTACGAGCAGTACTTC
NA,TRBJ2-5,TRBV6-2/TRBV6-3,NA,CASSYRAFQETQYF,TGTGCCAGCAGTTACCGCGCGTTCCAAGAGACCCAGTACTTC
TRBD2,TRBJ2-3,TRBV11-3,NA,CASSLSGGGFTDTQYF,TGTGCCAGCAGCCTGAGCGGGGGGGGATTCACAGATACGCAGTATTTT
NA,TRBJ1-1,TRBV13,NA,CASSPPWGAVNTEAFF,TGTGCCAGCAGCCCCCCCTGGGGGGCGGTGAACACTGAAGCTTTCTTT
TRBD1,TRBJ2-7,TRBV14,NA,CASSQPTGAKYEQYF,TGTGCCAGCAGCCAGCCGACAGGGGCTAAGTACGAGCAGTACTTC
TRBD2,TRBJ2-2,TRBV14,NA,CASSQDSGAAGELFF,TGTGCCAGCAGCCAAGACAGCGGGGCCGCCGGGGAGCTGTTTTTT
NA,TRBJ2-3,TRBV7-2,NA,CASSAGSTDTQYF,TGTGCCAGCAGCGCCGGCAGCACAGATACGCAGTATTTT
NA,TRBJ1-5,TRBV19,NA,CASSHQYQPQHF,TGTGCCAGTAGTCACCAGTATCAGCCCCAGCATTTT
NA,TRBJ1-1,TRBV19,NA,CASRGSMNTEAFF,TGTGCCAGTAGGGGCAGTATGAACACTGAAGCTTTCTTT
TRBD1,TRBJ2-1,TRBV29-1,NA,CSYRGDNNEQFF,TGCAGTTACAGGGGGGATAACAATGAGCAGTTCTTC
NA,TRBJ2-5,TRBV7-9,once,CASSLLDGQETQYF,TGTGCCAGCAGCTTATTGGATGGGCAAGAGACCCAGTACTTC
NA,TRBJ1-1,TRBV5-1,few,CASSFRGNTEAFF,TGCGCCAGCAGCTTCAGGGGGAACACTGAAGCTTTCTTT
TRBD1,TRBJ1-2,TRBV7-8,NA,CASSWDRVGYTF,TGTGCCAGCAGCTGGGACAGGGTCGGCTACACCTTC
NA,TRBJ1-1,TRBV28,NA,CASSQIGTEAFF,TGTGCCAGCAGTCAGATAGGGACTGAAGCTTTCTTT
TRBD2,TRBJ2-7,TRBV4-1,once,CASSQPLGTSGSYEQYF,TGCGCCAGCAGCCAACCCCTCGGTACTAGCGGTAGCTACGAGCAGTACTTC
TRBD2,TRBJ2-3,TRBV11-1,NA,CASSLSGRSPDTQYF,TGTGCCAGCAGTCTTAGCGGGAGGTCCCCAGATACGCAGTATTTT
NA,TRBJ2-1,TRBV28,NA,CASSPKGSSYNEQFF,TGTGCCAGCAGCCCCAAGGGGAGCTCCTACAATGAGCAGTTCTTC
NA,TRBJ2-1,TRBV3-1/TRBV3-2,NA,CASSQVDEQFF,TGTGCCAGCAGCCAAGTCGATGAGCAGTTCTTC
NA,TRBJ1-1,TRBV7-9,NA,CASSFTHEAFF,TGTGCCAGCAGCTTTACACATGAAGCTTTCTTT
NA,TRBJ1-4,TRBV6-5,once,CASSYRRTATNEKLFF,TGTGCCAGCAGTTACCGAAGGACGGCAACTAATGAAAAACTGTTTTTT
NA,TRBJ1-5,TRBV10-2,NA,CASSEWVGSNQPQHF,TGCGCCAGCAGTGAATGGGTAGGAAGCAATCAGCCCCAGCATTTT
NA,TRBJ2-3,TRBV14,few,CASSHWQGIRTDTQYF,TGTGCCAGCAGCCACTGGCAGGGAATAAGGACAGATACGCAGTATTTT
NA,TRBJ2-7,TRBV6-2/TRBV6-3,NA,CASSYVPYEQYF,TGTGCCAGCAGTTACGTCCCTTACGAGCAGTACTTC
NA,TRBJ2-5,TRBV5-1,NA,CASSNPRGIETQYF,TGCGCCAGCAGCAATCCTCGAGGGATCGAGACCCAGTACTTC
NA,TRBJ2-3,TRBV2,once,CASNRQGYPDTQYF,TGTGCCAGCAATCGCCAGGGGTACCCAGATACGCAGTATTTT
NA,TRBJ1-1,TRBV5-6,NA,CASRLTPANMNTEAFF,TGTGCCAGCAGACTTACCCCCGCGAACATGAACACTGAAGCTTTCTTT
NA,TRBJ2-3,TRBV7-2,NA,CASSLTTTDTQYF,TGTGCCAGCAGCTTGACTACCACAGATACGCAGTATTTT
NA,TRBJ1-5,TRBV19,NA,CASRVSAGPNQPQHF,TGTGCCAGTAGGGTCTCCGCAGGGCCTAATCAGCCCCAGCATTTT
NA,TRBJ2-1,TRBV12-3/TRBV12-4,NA,CASSLHRASQQFF,TGTGCCAGCAGTCTACATAGGGCCAGCCAGCAGTTCTTC
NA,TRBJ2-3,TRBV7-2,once,CASSLLADTQYF,TGTGCCAGCAGCTTACTGGCAGATACGCAGTATTTT
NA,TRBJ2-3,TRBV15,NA,CATSRAQGNSDTQYF,TGTGCCACCAGCAGAGCGCAGGGCAACTCAGATACGCAGTATTTT
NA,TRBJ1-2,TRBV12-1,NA,CASTGPSNGYTF,TGTGCCAGCACTGGACCCTCTAATGGCTACACCTTC
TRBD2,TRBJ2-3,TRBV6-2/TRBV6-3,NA,CASSHGLAGGPGDTQYF,TGTGCCAGCAGTCATGGACTAGCGGGAGGGCCGGGAGATACGCAGTATTTT
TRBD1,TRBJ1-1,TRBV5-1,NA,CASSPVYRGRGAEAFF,TGCGCCAGCAGCCCAGTCTACAGGGGGCGCGGAGCTGAAGCTTTCTTT
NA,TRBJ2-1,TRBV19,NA,CASSLGPYQFF,TGTGCCAGTAGTTTAGGGCCCTACCAGTTCTTC
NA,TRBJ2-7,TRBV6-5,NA,CASSQPGAIQYF,TGTGCCAGCAGCCAACCAGGCGCCATCCAGTACTTC
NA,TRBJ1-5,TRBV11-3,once,CASKVYPRGSQPQHF,TGTGCCAGCAAGGTATACCCGCGGGGGTCGCAGCCCCAGCATTTT
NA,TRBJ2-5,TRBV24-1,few,CATSDSGTAQYF,TGTGCCACCAGTGACTCAGGGACGGCCCAGTACTTC
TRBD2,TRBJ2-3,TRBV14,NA,CASDGGRAWADTQYF,TGTGCCAGCGATGGCGGGAGGGCCTGGGCAGATACGCAGTATTTT
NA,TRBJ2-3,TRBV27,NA,CASSLGTNPTDTQYF,TGTGCCAGCAGTTTAGGGACAAACCCCACAGATACGCAGTATTTT
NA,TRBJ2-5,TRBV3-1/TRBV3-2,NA,CASSHDSSRTQYF,TGTGCCAGCAGCCATGACTCGTCAAGGACCCAGTACTTC
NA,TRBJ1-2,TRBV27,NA,CASSLLGGDYGYTF,TGTGCCAGCAGTTTACTGGGGGGCGACTATGGCTACACCTTC
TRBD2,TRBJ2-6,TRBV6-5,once,CASSSGGSANVLTF,TGTGCCAGCAGCTCGGGGGGTTCGGCCAACGTCCTGACTTTC
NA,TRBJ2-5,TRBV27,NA,CASSDYGGIETQYF,TGTGCCAGCTCCGACTACGGGGGAATCGAGACCCAGTACTTC
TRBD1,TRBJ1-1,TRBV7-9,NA,CASSLYSRGRNTEAFF,TGTGCCAGCAGCTTATACTCGAGGGGGCGGAACACTGAAGCTTTCTTT
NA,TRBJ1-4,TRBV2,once,CASRDTGVNEKLFF,TGTGCCAGCAGGGACACAGGCGTGAATGAAAAACTGTTTTTT
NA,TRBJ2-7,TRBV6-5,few,CASSTTNNLGEQYF,TGTGCCAGCAGTACTACCAATAATTTGGGGGAGCAGTACTTC
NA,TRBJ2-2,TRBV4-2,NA,CASSERGGGELFF,TGTGCCAGCAGCGAAAGGGGTGGTGGGGAGCTGTTTTTT
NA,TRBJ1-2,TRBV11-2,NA,CASSLLSRGDGYTF,TGTGCCAGCAGCTTATTGTCCAGGGGTGATGGCTACACCTTC
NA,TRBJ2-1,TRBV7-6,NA,CASSSGLPSSYNEQFF,TGTGCCAGCAGCTCTGGACTCCCGAGCTCCTACAATGAGCAGTTCTTC
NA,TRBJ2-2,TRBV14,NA,CASSQEGRGTGELFF,TGTGCCAGCAGCCAAGAGGGCAGGGGCACCGGGGAGCTGTTTTTT
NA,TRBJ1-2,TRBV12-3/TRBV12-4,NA,CASSSQTAHGYTF,TGTGCCAGCAGTTCCCAGACAGCCCATGGCTACACCTTC
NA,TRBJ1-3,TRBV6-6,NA,CASRAGGGGNTIYF,TGTGCCAGTAGGGCCGGGGGAGGTGGAAACACCATATATTTT
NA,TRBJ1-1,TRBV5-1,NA,CASSLHVGGNRASNTEAFF,TGCGCCAGCAGCCTTCATGTGGGCGGGAATAGGGCCTCGAACACTGAAGCTTTCTTT
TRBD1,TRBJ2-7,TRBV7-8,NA,CASSFDRGPFLYEQYF,TGTGCCAGCAGCTTCGACAGGGGTCCTTTCCTCTACGAGCAGTACTTC
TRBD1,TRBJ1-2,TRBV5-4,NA,CASSEGQDPGYTF,TGTGCCAGCAGCGAGGGACAGGACCCTGGCTACACCTTC